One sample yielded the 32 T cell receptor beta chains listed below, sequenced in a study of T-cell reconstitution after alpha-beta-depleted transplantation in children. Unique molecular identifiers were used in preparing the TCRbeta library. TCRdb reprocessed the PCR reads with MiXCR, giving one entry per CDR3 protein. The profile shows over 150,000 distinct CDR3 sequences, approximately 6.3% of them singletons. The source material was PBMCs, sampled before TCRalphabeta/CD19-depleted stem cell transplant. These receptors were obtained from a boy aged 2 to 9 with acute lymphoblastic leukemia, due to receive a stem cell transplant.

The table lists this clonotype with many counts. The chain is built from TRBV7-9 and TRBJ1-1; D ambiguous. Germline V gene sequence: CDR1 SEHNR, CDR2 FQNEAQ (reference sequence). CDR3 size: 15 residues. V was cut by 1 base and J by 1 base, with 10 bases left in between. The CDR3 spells CASSLGGGQNTEAFF. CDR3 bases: TGTGCCAGCAGCTTAGGAGGCGGCCAGAACACTGAAGCTTTCTTT.

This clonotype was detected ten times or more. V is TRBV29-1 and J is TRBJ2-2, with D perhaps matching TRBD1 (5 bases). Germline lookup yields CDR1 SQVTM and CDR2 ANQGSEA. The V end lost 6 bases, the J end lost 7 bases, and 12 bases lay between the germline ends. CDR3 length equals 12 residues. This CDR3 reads CSVDSRGGELFF. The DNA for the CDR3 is TGCAGCGTCGATTCAAGGGGCGGGGAGCTGTTTTTT.

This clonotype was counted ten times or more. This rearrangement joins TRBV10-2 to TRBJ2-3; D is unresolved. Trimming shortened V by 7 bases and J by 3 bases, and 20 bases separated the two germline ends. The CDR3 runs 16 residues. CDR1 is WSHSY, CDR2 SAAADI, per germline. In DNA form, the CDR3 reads TGCGCCAGCACGGAATCGGGCGGTGCGAGGACAGATACGCAGTATTTT. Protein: CASTESGGARTDTQYF.

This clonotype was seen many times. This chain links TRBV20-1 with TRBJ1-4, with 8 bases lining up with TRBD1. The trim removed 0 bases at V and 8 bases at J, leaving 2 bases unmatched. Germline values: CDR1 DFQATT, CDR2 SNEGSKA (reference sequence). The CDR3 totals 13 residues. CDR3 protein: CSARDPGGEKLFF. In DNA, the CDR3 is TGCAGTGCTAGAGATCCAGGGGGCGAAAAACTGTTTTTT.

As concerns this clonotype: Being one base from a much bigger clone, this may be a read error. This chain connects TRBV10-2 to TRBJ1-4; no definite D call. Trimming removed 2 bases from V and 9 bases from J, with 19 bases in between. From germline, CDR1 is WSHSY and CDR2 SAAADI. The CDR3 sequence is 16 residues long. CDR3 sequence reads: CASSEDVMGWSQKLFF. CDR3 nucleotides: TGCGCCAGCAGTGAGGATGTTATGGGCTGGAGTCAAAAACTGTTTTTT.

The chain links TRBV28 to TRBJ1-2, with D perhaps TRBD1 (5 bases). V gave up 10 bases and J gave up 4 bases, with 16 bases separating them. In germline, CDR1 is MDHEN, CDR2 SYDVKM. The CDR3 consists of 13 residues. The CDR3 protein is CAIQGDRVYGYTF. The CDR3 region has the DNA TGTGCCATCCAAGGAGACAGAGTCTATGGCTACACCTTC.

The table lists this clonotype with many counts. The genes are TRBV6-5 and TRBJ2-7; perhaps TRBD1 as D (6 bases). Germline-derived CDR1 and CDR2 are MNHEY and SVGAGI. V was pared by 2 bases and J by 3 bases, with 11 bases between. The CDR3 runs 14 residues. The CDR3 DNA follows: TGTGCCAGCAGTTACGAAGGCAGGGGCTACGAGCAGTACTTC. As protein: CASSYEGRGYEQYF.

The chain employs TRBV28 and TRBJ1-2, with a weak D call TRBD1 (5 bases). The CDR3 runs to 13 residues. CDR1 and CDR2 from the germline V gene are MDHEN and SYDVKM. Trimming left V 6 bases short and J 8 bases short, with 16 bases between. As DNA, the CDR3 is TGTGCCAGCAGCTCCGGGACTCCCCGGGGCTACACCTTC. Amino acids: CASSSGTPRGYTF.

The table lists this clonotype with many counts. The chain's CDR3 is CASSLGTSGADTQYF. The CDR3 coding sequence is TGCGCCAGCAGCTTGGGGACTAGCGGGGCAGATACGCAGTATTTT. The chain couples TRBV5-1 to TRBJ2-3, with 12 nucleotides matching TRBD2. The CDR3 runs to 15 residues. CDR1 is SGHRS and CDR2 is YFSETQ in the germline V gene. The V and J ends lost 0 bases and 4 bases, in that order; junction bases with no gene match: 0.

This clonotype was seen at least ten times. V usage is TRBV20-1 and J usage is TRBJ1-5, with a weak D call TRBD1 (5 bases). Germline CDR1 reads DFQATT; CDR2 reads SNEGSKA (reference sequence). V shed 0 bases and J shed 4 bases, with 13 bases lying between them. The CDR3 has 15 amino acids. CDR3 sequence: CSAREGQGNNQPQHF. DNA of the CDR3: TGCAGTGCTAGAGAGGGGCAGGGCAATAATCAGCCCCAGCATTTT.

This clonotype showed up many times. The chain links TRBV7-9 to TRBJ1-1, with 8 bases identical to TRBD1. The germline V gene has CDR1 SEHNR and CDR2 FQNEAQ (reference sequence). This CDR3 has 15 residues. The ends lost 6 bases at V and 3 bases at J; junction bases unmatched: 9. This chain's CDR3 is CASSFRDRGHTEAFF. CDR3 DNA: TGTGCCAGCAGTTTTCGAGACAGGGGACACACTGAAGCTTTCTTT.

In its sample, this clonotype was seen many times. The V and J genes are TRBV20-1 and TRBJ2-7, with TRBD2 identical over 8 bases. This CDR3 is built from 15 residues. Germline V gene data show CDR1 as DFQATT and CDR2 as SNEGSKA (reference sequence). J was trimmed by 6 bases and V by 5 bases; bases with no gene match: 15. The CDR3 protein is CSAAPPQRGSVEQYF. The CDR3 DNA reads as TGCAGTGCTGCCCCCCCCCAGCGGGGGAGTGTCGAGCAGTACTTC.

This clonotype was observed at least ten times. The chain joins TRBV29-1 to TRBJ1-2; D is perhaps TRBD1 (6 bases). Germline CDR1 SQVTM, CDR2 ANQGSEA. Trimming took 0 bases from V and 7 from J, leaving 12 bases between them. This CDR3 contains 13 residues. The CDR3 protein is CSVEDPRGAGYTF. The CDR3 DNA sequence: TGCAGCGTTGAAGATCCCAGGGGTGCTGGCTACACCTTC.

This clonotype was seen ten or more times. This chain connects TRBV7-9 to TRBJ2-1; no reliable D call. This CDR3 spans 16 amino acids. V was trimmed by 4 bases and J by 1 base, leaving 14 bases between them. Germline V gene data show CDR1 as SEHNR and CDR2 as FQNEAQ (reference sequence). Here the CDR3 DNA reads TGTGCCAGCAGCTCCTTGGTACACTGTTCCTACAATGAGCAGTTCTTC. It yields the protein CASSSLVHCSYNEQFF.

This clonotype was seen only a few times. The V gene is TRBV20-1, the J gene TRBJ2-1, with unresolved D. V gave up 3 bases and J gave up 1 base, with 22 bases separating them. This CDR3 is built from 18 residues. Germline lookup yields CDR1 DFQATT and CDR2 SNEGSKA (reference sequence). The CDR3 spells CSASVEAARLLSYNEQFF. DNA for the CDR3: TGCAGTGCTAGTGTGGAAGCAGCTAGACTGTTGTCCTACAATGAGCAGTTCTTC.

CDR3 nucleotide sequence: TGTGCCAGCAGCTTAAGGCAGGCCGCACCTTCTAAGAACACCGGGGAGCTGTTTTTT. It codes for CASSLRQAAPSKNTGELFF. The chain carries TRBV7-6 and TRBJ2-2; D is unresolved. This CDR3 comprises 19 residues. Trimming shortened V by 2 bases and J by 1 base, and 20 bases separated the two germline ends. Germline loops: CDR1 SGHVS, CDR2 FNYEAQ.

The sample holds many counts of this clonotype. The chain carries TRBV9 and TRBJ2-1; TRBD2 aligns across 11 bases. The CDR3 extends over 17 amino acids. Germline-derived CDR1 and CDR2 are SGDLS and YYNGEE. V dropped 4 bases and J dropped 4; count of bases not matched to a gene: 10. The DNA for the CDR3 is TGTGCCAGCAGCCCGAGACCCGGGACTAGCGGATACAATGAGCAGTTCTTC. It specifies CASSPRPGTSGYNEQFF.

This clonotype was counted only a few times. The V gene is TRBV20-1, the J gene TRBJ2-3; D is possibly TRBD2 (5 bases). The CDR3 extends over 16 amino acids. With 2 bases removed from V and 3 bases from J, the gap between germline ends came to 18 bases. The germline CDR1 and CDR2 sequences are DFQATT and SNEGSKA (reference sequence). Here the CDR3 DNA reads TGCAGTGCTAGACCCCACTCGCGGTCGGGGACAGATACGCAGTATTTT. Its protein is CSARPHSRSGTDTQYF.

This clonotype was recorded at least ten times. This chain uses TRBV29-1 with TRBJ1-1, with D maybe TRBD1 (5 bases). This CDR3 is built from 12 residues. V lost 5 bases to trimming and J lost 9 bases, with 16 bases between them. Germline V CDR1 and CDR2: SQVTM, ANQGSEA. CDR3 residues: CSVFIKAGKAFF. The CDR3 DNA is TGCAGCGTTTTTATTAAGGCAGGGAAAGCTTTCTTT.

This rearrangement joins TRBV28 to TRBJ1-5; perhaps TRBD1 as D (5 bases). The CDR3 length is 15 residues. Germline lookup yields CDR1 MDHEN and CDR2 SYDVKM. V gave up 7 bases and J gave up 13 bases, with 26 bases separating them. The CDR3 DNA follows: TGTGCCAGCAATGCCTCCTGGGGGGACGCCGCCCCTCAGCATTTT. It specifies CASNASWGDAAPQHF.

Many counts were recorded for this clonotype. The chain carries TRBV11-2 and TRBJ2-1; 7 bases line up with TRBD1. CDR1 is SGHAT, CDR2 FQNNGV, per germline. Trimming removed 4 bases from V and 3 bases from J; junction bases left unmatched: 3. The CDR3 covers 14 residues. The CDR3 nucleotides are TGTGCCAGCAGCTCGACAGGGCGCTACAATGAGCAGTTCTTC. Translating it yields CASSSTGRYNEQFF.

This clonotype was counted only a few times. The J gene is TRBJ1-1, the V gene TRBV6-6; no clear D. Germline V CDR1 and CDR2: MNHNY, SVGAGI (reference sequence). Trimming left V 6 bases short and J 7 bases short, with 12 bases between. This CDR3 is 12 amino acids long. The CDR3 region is CASSLAKIEAFF. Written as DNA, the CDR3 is TGTGCCAGCAGCCTCGCCAAGATTGAAGCTTTCTTT.

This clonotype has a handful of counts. In DNA, the CDR3 is TGCAGCGTTGGCAGGGGGCGTGAAGGCTACACCTTC. It specifies CSVGRGREGYTF. V gene TRBV29-1 combines with J gene TRBJ1-2; TRBD1 aligns across 8 bases. CDR3 length: 12 amino acids. The V and J ends lost 4 bases and 8 bases, in that order; junction bases with no gene match: 6. The V gene's germline CDR1 is SQVTM and CDR2 ANQGSEA.

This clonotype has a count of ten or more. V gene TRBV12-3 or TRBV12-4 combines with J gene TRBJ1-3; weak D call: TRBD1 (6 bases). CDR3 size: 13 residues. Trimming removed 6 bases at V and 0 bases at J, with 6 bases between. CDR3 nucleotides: TGTGCCAGCAGGGACAGCTCTGGAAACACCATATATTTT. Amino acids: CASRDSSGNTIYF.

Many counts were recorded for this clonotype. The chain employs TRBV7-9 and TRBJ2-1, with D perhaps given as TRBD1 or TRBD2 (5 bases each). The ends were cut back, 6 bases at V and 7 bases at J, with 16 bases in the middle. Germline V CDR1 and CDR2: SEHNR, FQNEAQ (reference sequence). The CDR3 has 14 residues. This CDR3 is CASRWDPRGNEQFF. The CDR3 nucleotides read TGTGCCAGCAGGTGGGACCCGAGGGGAAATGAGCAGTTCTTC.

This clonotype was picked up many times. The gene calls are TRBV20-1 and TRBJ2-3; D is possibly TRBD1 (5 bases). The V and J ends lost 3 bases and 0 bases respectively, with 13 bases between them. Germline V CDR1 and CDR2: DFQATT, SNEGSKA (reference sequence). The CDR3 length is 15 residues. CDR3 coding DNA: TGCAGTGCTAGGGGGCGCGTGTCTAGCACAGATACGCAGTATTTT. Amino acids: CSARGRVSSTDTQYF.

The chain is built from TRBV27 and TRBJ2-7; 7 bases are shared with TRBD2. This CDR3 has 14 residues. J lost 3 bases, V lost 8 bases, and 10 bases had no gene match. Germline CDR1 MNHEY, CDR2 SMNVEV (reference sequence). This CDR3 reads CASGHFRGDYEQYF. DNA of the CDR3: TGTGCCAGCGGCCACTTCCGGGGGGACTACGAGCAGTACTTC.

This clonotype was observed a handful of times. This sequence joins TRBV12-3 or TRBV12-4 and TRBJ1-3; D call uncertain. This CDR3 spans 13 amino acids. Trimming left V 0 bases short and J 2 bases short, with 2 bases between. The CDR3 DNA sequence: TGTGCCAGCAGTTTAGCCCCTGGAAACACCATATATTTT. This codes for CASSLAPGNTIYF.

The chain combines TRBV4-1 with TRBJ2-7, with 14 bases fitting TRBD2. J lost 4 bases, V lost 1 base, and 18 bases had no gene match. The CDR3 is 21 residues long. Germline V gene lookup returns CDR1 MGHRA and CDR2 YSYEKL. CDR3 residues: CASSQAPGTSGGLPPVYEQYF. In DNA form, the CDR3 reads TGCGCCAGCAGCCAAGCACCAGGGACTAGCGGGGGCCTCCCCCCCGTTTACGAGCAGTACTTC.

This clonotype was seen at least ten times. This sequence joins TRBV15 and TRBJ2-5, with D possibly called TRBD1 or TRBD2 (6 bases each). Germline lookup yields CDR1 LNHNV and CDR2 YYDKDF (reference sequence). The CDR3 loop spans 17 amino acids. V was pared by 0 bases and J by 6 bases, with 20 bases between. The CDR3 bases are TGTGCCACCAGCAGAGATAGGGGGACTGGAGATCAACAGACCCAGTACTTC. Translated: CATSRDRGTGDQQTQYF.

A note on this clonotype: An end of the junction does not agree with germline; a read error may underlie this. The CDR3 DNA follows: TGTGCCAGCAGCTATCGGGGGCAAGAGACCGAGTACTTC. Protein: CASSYRGQETEYF. This chain joins TRBV7-8 and TRBJ2-5; D tentatively fits TRBD1 or TRBD2 (6 bases each). The CDR3 sequence is 13 residues long. The germline gives CDR1 SGHVS, CDR2 FQNEAQ. Full variable domain (remainder filled in from reference TRBV7-8 and TRBJ2-5): GAGVSQSPRYKVAKRGQDVALRCDPISGHVSLFWYQQALGQGPEFLTYFQNEAQLDKSGLPSDRFFAERPEGSVSTLKIQRTQQEDSAVYLCASSYRGQETEYFGPGTRLLVL.

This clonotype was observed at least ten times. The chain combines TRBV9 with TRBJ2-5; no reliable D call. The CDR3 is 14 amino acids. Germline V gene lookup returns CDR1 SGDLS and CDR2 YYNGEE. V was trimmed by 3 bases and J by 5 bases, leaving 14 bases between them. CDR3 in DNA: TGTGCCAGCAGCGCGGGCCCAGTGGGGGAGACCCAGTACTTC. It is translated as CASSAGPVGETQYF.